This entry lists 30 T cell receptor beta chains sequenced from one sample in a study of T cells in Graves' hyperthyroidism and ophthalmopathy. Amplified regions were TCR beta CDR3 sequences from RNA transcripts. Using the HTBI primer set, a first-round RT-PCR was run on the TCR CDR3. TCRdb used MiXCR to reprocess the multiplex PCR reads, holding one entry per CDR3 protein. This sample has fewer than 450,000 distinct CDR3 sequences; about a sixth occur once, and the top ten carry around a third. Sequencing used blood. The receptors come from a woman aged 30 to 39 with Graves' hyperthyroidism that later progressed to Graves' ophthalmopathy.

This clonotype was counted many times. The J gene is TRBJ2-2, the V gene TRBV15, with TRBD1 matching 11 bases. This CDR3 contains 15 residues. In germline, CDR1 is LNHNV, CDR2 YYDKDF (reference sequence). V shed 5 bases, J shed 6 bases, and the junction held 5 bases outside the gene matches. The CDR3 DNA follows: TGTGCCACCAGCGAGGGACAGGGGGAGGCCGGGGAGCTGTTTTTT. Amino acids: CATSEGQGEAGELFF.

This clonotype was counted many times. The J gene is TRBJ2-7, the V gene TRBV9; D call uncertain. CDR1 is SGDLS, CDR2 YYNGEE, per germline. The CDR3 sequence is 14 residues long. Deletions cut 0 bases from V and 0 bases from J, with 7 bases between. The CDR3 spells CASSVGRSSYEQYF. CDR3 coding DNA: TGTGCCAGCAGCGTAGGTAGGTCCTCCTACGAGCAGTACTTC.

In this sample, this clonotype turned up a few times. The V call is TRBV20-1, the J call TRBJ1-6; D not resolved. The germline V gene encodes CDR1 DFQATT and CDR2 SNEGSKA (reference sequence). The CDR3 is 15 residues long. The V end lost 0 bases, the J end lost 7 bases, and 13 bases lay between the germline ends. The CDR3 DNA sequence: TGCAGTGCTAGAGAACCTGGACGGTTCAATTCACCCCTCCACTTT. Translation: CSAREPGRFNSPLHF.

This clonotype was observed a handful of times. The rearrangement uses TRBV19 and TRBJ2-1, with 11 nucleotides matching TRBD2. From germline, CDR1 is LNHDA and CDR2 SQIVND (reference sequence). This CDR3 region has 16 residues. The V gene end was trimmed by 2 bases and the J gene end by 7 bases; junction bases not matched to a gene: 7. This CDR3 is CASSIFLAGGKNEQFF. The CDR3 DNA is TGTGCCAGTAGTATATTCCTAGCGGGGGGTAAGAATGAGCAGTTCTTC.

This clonotype was seen a few times. J is TRBJ1-2 and V is TRBV5-5; 7 bases line up with TRBD1. The V and J ends lost 4 bases and 1 base, in that order; junction bases with no gene match: 4. CDR1 and CDR2 from the germline V gene are SGHKS and YYEKEE (reference sequence). This CDR3 is built from 14 residues. The CDR3 reads CASSRQGDNYGYTF. Written as DNA, the CDR3 is TGTGCCAGCAGCCGACAGGGAGATAACTATGGCTACACCTTC.

This chain links TRBV27 with TRBJ1-2; possibly TRBD1 for D (5 bases). Trimming stripped 8 bases from V and 5 bases from J, with 18 bases between. The V gene's germline CDR1 is MNHEY and CDR2 SMNVEV (reference sequence). The CDR3 covers 14 residues. The CDR3 nucleotides read TGTGCCAGCGGACGCGCCGGGGGGGTGTATGGCTACACCTTC. It translates to CASGRAGGVYGYTF.

V usage is TRBV7-9 and J usage is TRBJ2-7, with 9 nucleotides matching TRBD1. The junction had 3 bases not matched to a gene; V was cut back by 1 base and J by 2 bases. Germline-derived CDR1 and CDR2 are SEHNR and FQNEAQ (reference sequence). CDR3 length: 15 residues. As DNA, the CDR3 is TGTGCCAGCAGCTTAGTAGGGACAGGGACCTACGAGCAGTACTTC. It is translated as CASSLVGTGTYEQYF.

This clonotype was observed many times. This rearrangement joins TRBV29-1 to TRBJ2-3; D tentatively reads TRBD1 or TRBD2 (5 bases each). The CDR3 covers 15 residues. The germline CDR1 and CDR2 sequences are SQVTM and ANQGSEA. Trimming removed 4 bases at V and 3 bases at J, with 17 bases between. CDR3 region: CSVVWSRGITDTQYF. As DNA, the CDR3 is TGCAGCGTTGTATGGAGCCGGGGCATTACAGATACGCAGTATTTT.

The chain joins TRBV20-1 to TRBJ2-7; TRBD1 aligns across 10 bases. There are 12 residues in the CDR3. Germline CDR1 reads DFQATT; CDR2 reads SNEGSKA (reference sequence). CDR3 DNA sequence: TGCAGCGCCGGGACAGGGGCTTCCGAGCAGTACTTC. This translates into CSAGTGASEQYF.

This chain joins TRBV7-8 and TRBJ2-3; 14 bases line up with TRBD2. Unmatched junction bases numbered 13, after V lost 2 bases and J lost 6 bases. The CDR3 runs to 19 residues. CDR1 and CDR2 (germline): SGHVS, FQNEAQ. CDR3 amino acids: CASSLRTSGGLARRDTQYF. The CDR3 DNA is TGTGCCAGCAGCTTAAGGACTAGCGGGGGGCTAGCTCGGCGGGATACGCAGTATTTT.

Remarks on this clonotype: A much larger clone is a single base away; this may be a read error. The chain carries TRBV6-5 and TRBJ2-3, with D hard to call. CDR1 and CDR2 from the germline V gene are MNHEY and SVGAGI. V lost 0 bases and J 0 bases, leaving 4 bases between the germline ends. The CDR3 length is 14 residues. CDR3 region: CASSYSDSTDTQYF. The CDR3, as DNA: TGTGCCAGCAGTTACTCGGACAGCACAGATACGCAGTATTTT.

The chain employs TRBV24-1 and TRBJ1-5; no reliable D call. This CDR3 contains 12 residues. Germline assignment: CDR1 KGHDR and CDR2 SFDVKD. Between the trimmed V and J ends, which lost 4 bases and 4 bases, there was a span of 4 bases. The CDR3 loop is CATSEPNQPQHF. CDR3 DNA sequence: TGTGCCACCAGTGAGCCGAATCAGCCCCAGCATTTT.

This sequence joins TRBV7-8 and TRBJ1-5; D is unclear. This CDR3 has 13 residues. CDR1 is SGHVS, CDR2 FQNEAQ, per germline. V lost 2 bases to trimming and J lost 4 bases, with 6 bases between them. CDR3 residues: CASSLWKNQPQHF. CDR3 sequence (DNA): TGTGCCAGCAGCTTATGGAAAAATCAGCCCCAGCATTTT.

The rearrangement links TRBV7-2 to TRBJ1-1; no firm D call. Per the germline V gene, CDR1 is SGHTA and CDR2 is FQGNSA. V was pared by 2 bases and J by 5 bases, with 12 bases between. The CDR3 runs 14 residues. In DNA form, the CDR3 reads TGTGCCAGCAGCTTATACAGACGGGATACTGAAGCTTTCTTT. As protein: CASSLYRRDTEAFF.

This clonotype was picked up many times. CDR3 residues: CAWSGQTNTEAFF. In DNA, the CDR3 is TGTGCCTGGAGTGGCCAGACGAACACTGAAGCTTTCTTT. The chain links TRBV30 to TRBJ1-1; D is unclear. This CDR3 is 13 amino acids long. Trimming stripped 1 base from V and 1 base from J, with 7 bases between. The germline V gene encodes CDR1 GTSNPN and CDR2 SVGIG (reference sequence).

This chain links TRBV4-1 with TRBJ2-6; D may be TRBD1 (6 bases). This CDR3 has 18 residues. V lost 7 bases and J lost 4, with 23 bases in between. Germline assignment: CDR1 MGHRA and CDR2 YSYEKL. CDR3 sequence: CASTSENLRGSGANVLTF. The CDR3 bases are TGCGCCAGCACCTCGGAAAATCTTAGGGGGTCCGGGGCCAACGTCCTGACTTTC.

The V gene is TRBV30, the J gene TRBJ1-1; no clear D gene. V was pared by 5 bases and J by 1 base, with 8 bases between. Germline CDR1 reads GTSNPN; CDR2 reads SVGIG (reference sequence). CDR3 length: 12 residues. In DNA form, the CDR3 reads TGTGCCTGGGAGAGTGAGAACACTGAAGCTTTCTTT. Its translation is CAWESENTEAFF.

This clonotype was counted ten times or more. The chain is built from TRBV24-1 and TRBJ2-5; 15 bases agree with TRBD2. Per germline, CDR1 KGHDR and CDR2 SFDVKD. The V gene end was trimmed by 3 bases and the J gene end by 6 bases; junction bases not matched to a gene: 28. The CDR3 totals 24 residues. This CDR3 reads CATSDNHKYRTGTSGRTVTQTQYF. CDR3 bases: TGTGCCACCAGTGATAACCACAAGTATCGAACCGGGACTAGCGGGAGGACGGTGACGCAGACCCAGTACTTC.

This clonotype was seen at least ten times. This sequence joins TRBV27 and TRBJ2-7; 8 positions match TRBD2. Germline trimming cut 6 bases from V and 2 bases from J; bases unmatched to any gene: 6. Germline V gives CDR1 MNHEY, CDR2 SMNVEV (reference sequence). The CDR3 contains 14 residues. The DNA for the CDR3 is TGTGCCAGCAGGCCGGGGGGGCCCCCCTACGAGCAGTACTTC. Translation gives CASRPGGPPYEQYF.

This clonotype was recorded many times. The chain joins TRBV7-9 to TRBJ2-5; D is undetermined. The CDR3 length is 15 residues. From germline, CDR1 is SEHNR and CDR2 FQNEAQ (reference sequence). Trimming took off 1 base at V and 5 bases at J, with 14 bases between the two ends. The CDR3 loop reads CASSLELGLGETQYF. CDR3 sequence (DNA): TGTGCCAGCAGCTTAGAGCTAGGCCTTGGGGAGACCCAGTACTTC. The full variable domain, in which reference TRBV7-9 and TRBJ2-5 provide the parts outside the CDR3, is DTGVSQNPRHKITKRGQNVTFRCDPISEHNRLYWYRQTLGQGPEFLTYFQNEAQLEKSRLLSDRFSAERPKGSFSTLEIQRTEQGDSAMYLCASSLELGLGETQYFGPGTRLLVL.

The chain carries TRBV7-9 and TRBJ2-6, with no clear D. Per the germline V gene, CDR1 is SEHNR and CDR2 is FQNEAQ (reference sequence). CDR3 length equals 12 residues. V lost 4 bases and J lost 6, with 4 bases in between. This chain's CDR3 is CASSSSANVLTF. In nucleotides, the CDR3 is TGTGCCAGCAGCTCCTCGGCCAACGTCCTGACTTTC.

At least ten counts were recorded for this clonotype. This chain uses TRBV30 with TRBJ2-1; 7 bases align to TRBD1. The CDR3 extends over 11 amino acids. Unmatched junction bases numbered 3, after V lost 5 bases and J lost 8 bases. The V gene's germline CDR1 is GTSNPN and CDR2 SVGIG (reference sequence). This chain's CDR3 is CAWYRGHEQFF. Written as DNA, the CDR3 is TGTGCCTGGTACAGGGGTCATGAGCAGTTCTTC.

This clonotype was recorded a few times. This chain uses TRBV29-1 with TRBJ1-3; 9 bases match TRBD1. Germline assignment: CDR1 SQVTM and CDR2 ANQGSEA. Losses at the gene ends were 6 bases for V and 2 bases for J; bases not matched to a gene: 11. The CDR3 has 16 amino acids. CDR3 region: CSVNTGQGLTGNTIYF. Written as DNA, the CDR3 is TGCAGCGTCAACACCGGACAGGGGCTTACTGGAAACACCATATATTTT.

There are many counts of this clonotype. The DNA for the CDR3 is TGTGCCAGCAGCCAGAGACGAGGAGGGATCCTATACTCCTACGAGCAGTACTTC. It codes for CASSQRRGGILYSYEQYF. This chain uses TRBV3-1 with TRBJ2-7; perhaps TRBD2 as D (6 bases). V lost 3 bases to trimming and J lost 0 bases, with 21 bases between them. The CDR3 consists of 18 residues. Germline loops: CDR1 LGHDT, CDR2 YNNKEL (reference sequence).

This clonotype was recorded at least ten times. J is TRBJ2-2 and V is TRBV6-2 or TRBV6-3; a weak D match, TRBD2 (5 bases). This CDR3 is 16 amino acids long. The V gene lost 7 bases and the J gene lost 1 base, with 16 bases spanning the gap. CDR1 is MNHEY, CDR2 SVGEGT, per germline. The CDR3: CASTGGRLRNTGELFF. The CDR3 DNA is TGTGCCAGCACCGGCGGGCGGCTAAGGAACACCGGGGAGCTGTTTTTT.

This clonotype was seen repeatedly, ten times or more. V is TRBV7-9 and J is TRBJ2-3; TRBD1 is a possible D gene (6 bases). The CDR3 is 14 amino acids. Germline CDR1 and CDR2: SEHNR and FQNEAQ (reference sequence). V gave up 5 bases and J gave up 5 bases, with 14 bases separating them. In DNA form, the CDR3 reads TGTGCCAGCAGCGGACGGACAGCCCAAGATACGCAGTATTTT. This sequence encodes CASSGRTAQDTQYF. Based on the CDR3 plus reference TRBV7-9 and TRBJ2-3, the full variable domain is DTGVSQNPRHKITKRGQNVTFRCDPISEHNRLYWYRQTLGQGPEFLTYFQNEAQLEKSRLLSDRFSAERPKGSFSTLEIQRTEQGDSAMYLCASSGRTAQDTQYFGPGTRLTVL.

This clonotype has ten or more counts. In DNA, the CDR3 is TGTGCCAGCAGTTTATACGACGGGGGTCGGTACGAGCAGTACTTC. It yields the protein CASSLYDGGRYEQYF. This chain joins TRBV27 and TRBJ2-7; TRBD2 might be the D (6 bases). The V and J ends lost 1 base and 4 bases respectively, with 14 bases between them. CDR1 MNHEY and CDR2 SMNVEV come from the germline V gene (reference sequence). The CDR3 is 15 amino acids.

This clonotype has ten or more counts. The gene calls are TRBV20-1 and TRBJ1-4; TRBD1 agrees at 7 bases. CDR1 is DFQATT, CDR2 SNEGSKA, per germline (reference sequence). J lost 7 bases, V lost 4 bases, and 6 bases had no gene match. This CDR3 has 13 amino acids. CDR3 coding DNA: TGCAGTGCTATTAGGGGGCTAACTGAAAAACTGTTTTTT. It translates to CSAIRGLTEKLFF.

The chain couples TRBV5-6 to TRBJ1-5; no clear D gene. V dropped 1 base and J dropped 2 bases, with 10 bases sitting between them. This CDR3 is 15 amino acids long. Germline V CDR1 and CDR2: SGHDT, YYEEEE. Here the CDR3 reads CASSLSRSGNQPQHF. The CDR3 nucleotides are TGTGCCAGCAGCTTGTCCCGGTCAGGCAATCAGCCCCAGCATTTT.

The chain joins TRBV9 to TRBJ1-1, with D perhaps TRBD1 (5 bases). Between the trimmed V and J ends, which lost 4 bases and 4 bases, there was a span of 20 bases. The CDR3 is 16 residues long. The germline V gene encodes CDR1 SGDLS and CDR2 YYNGEE. CDR3 region: CASSQGWGPLGTEAFF. As DNA, the CDR3 is TGTGCCAGCAGCCAAGGGTGGGGACCTTTGGGCACTGAAGCTTTCTTT. The full variable domain, with the rest looked up from reference TRBV9 and TRBJ1-1, is DSGVTQTPKHLITATGQRVTLRCSPRSGDLSVYWYQQSLDQGLQFLIQYYNGEERAKGNILERFSAQQFPDLHSELNLSSLELGDSALYFCASSQGWGPLGTEAFFGQGTRLTVV.